This T cell receptor beta chain was recovered during a study of blood T cell repertoires in COVID-19. Study-level information: Sources were T cells, B-cell-depleted T cells, or PBMCs; the material itself was cDNA or gDNA.

TCRdb's copy holds only in-frame clones and misses some; the assay was immunoSEQ multiplex PCR. The sample shows around 200,000 clones, 75% to 90% of them seen only once. This CDR3 has 16 amino acids. Germline CDR1 and CDR2: SGHRS and YFSETQ. With 2 bases clipped from V and 0 bases from J, the junction kept 7 bases outside the gene matches. The V gene is TRBV5-1, the J gene TRBJ1-1, with TRBD1 identical over 7 bases. The sequenced material came from PBMCs or T cells enriched from blood (not recorded which). The sequence derives from a man aged 30 to 39 who had recovered from COVID-19. The CDR3 nucleotides read TGCGCCAGCAGCTTAAGGGACAGAACTATGAACACTGAAGCTTTCTTT. The encoded protein is CASSLRDRTMNTEAFF.